The 31 T cell receptor beta chains below come from one sample, sequenced in a study of beta chain features in type 1 diabetes. Since all of the isolated RNA was reverse transcribed, expressed TCRB transcripts were what got sequenced. This table comes from immunoSEQ multiplex PCR, and its TCRdb copy is limited to in-frame clones, with some not included. The table has a few hundred thousand clones, 9.6% seen once. The sample comprised naive CD4+ T cells from blood. Source of these receptors: a woman between 18 and 29 years old in good health.

The table lists this clone with a few counts. V gene TRBV29-1 combines with J gene TRBJ2-5; D is possibly TRBD1 (6 bases). Trimming left V 5 bases short and J 0 bases short, with 10 bases between. CDR1 and CDR2 (germline): SQVTM, ANQGSEA. CDR3 size: 13 residues. The chain's CDR3 is CSVKGQYQETQYF. The CDR3 DNA reads as TGCAGCGTTAAGGGACAATACCAAGAGACCCAGTACTTC.

V usage is TRBV5-1 and J usage is TRBJ2-1; 8 bases are a match to TRBD1. CDR3 size: 14 residues. The J segment lost 5 bases and the V segment lost 4 bases, leaving 5 bases of the junction unmatched. Per germline, CDR1 SGHRS and CDR2 YFSETQ. DNA of the CDR3: TGCGCCAGCAGCAAGGGACAGGTTAACAATGAGCAGTTCTTC. This sequence encodes CASSKGQVNNEQFF.

In its sample, this clone was seen a few times. The CDR3 protein is CASKIVAAPNYGYTF. CDR3 sequence (DNA): TGTGCCAGCAAGATTGTGGCGGCTCCCAACTATGGCTACACCTTC. V and J are TRBV2 and TRBJ1-2, with unresolved D. The CDR3 is made up of 15 amino acids. Germline V gene lookup returns CDR1 SNHLY and CDR2 FYNNEI. The V and J ends lost 7 bases and 2 bases respectively, with 17 bases between them.

This clone appeared a few times. The V gene is TRBV9, the J gene TRBJ2-5; 7 bases are shared with TRBD2. Germline V gene sequence: CDR1 SGDLS, CDR2 YYNGEE. Unmatched junction bases numbered 1, after V lost 3 bases and J lost 5 bases. The CDR3 contains 12 residues. The CDR3 DNA reads TGTGCCAGCAGCGACGGGGGGGAGACCCAGTACTTC. As protein: CASSDGGETQYF.

V and J are TRBV30 and TRBJ1-2, with TRBD1 as a possible D gene (5 bases). There are 13 residues in the CDR3. Per germline, CDR1 GTSNPN and CDR2 SVGIG (reference sequence). The V gene lost 1 base and the J gene lost 8 bases, with 14 bases spanning the gap. CDR3 nucleotides: TGTGCCTGGAGTGGAGGACGGGGGGAAGGCTACACCTTC. Residues: CAWSGGRGEGYTF.

The chain employs TRBV27 and TRBJ1-2; D gene unclear. V was shortened by 4 bases and J by 0 bases, with 12 bases between the two germline ends. The CDR3 is made up of 15 amino acids. Per the germline V gene, CDR1 is MNHEY and CDR2 is SMNVEV (reference sequence). CDR3 protein: CASSWAGTANYGYTF. For the CDR3, the DNA is TGTGCCAGCAGTTGGGCAGGAACAGCTAACTATGGCTACACCTTC.

This clone was seen more than once but under ten times. The rearrangement uses TRBV27 and TRBJ2-1, with 9 bases identical to TRBD1. The CDR3 spans 16 residues. The germline CDR1 and CDR2 sequences are MNHEY and SMNVEV (reference sequence). Trimming removed 3 bases from V and 7 bases from J; junction bases left unmatched: 10. The CDR3 is CASSLNFRQGGNEQFF. CDR3 bases: TGTGCCAGCAGTTTGAATTTTCGACAGGGGGGAAATGAGCAGTTCTTC.

V is TRBV5-1 and J is TRBJ2-2, with 10 bases aligning to TRBD1. Germline-derived CDR1 and CDR2 are SGHRS and YFSETQ. J gave up 4 bases and V 2 bases, and 8 bases lay outside the gene matches. There are 17 residues in the CDR3. The CDR3 spells CASSFLLTGGGTGELFF. In DNA, the CDR3 is TGCGCCAGCAGCTTCTTACTGACAGGGGGCGGCACCGGGGAGCTGTTTTTT. The whole variable domain, remainder taken from reference TRBV5-1 and TRBJ2-2, is KAGVTQTPRYLIKTRGQQVTLSCSPISGHRSVSWYQQTPGQGLQFLFEYFSETQRNKGNFPGRFSGRQFSNSRSEMNVSTLELGDSALYLCASSFLLTGGGTGELFFGEGSRLTVL.

The table lists this clone with a few counts. The chain links TRBV9 to TRBJ2-6; D call uncertain. The V and J ends lost 3 bases and 4 bases respectively, with 8 bases between them. The CDR3 sequence is 14 residues long. Germline lookup yields CDR1 SGDLS and CDR2 YYNGEE. CDR3 loop: CASSDLAGANVLTF. The CDR3 nucleotides read TGTGCCAGCAGCGACTTAGCAGGGGCCAACGTCCTGACTTTC.

This chain links TRBV7-6 with TRBJ1-1, with D hard to call. The germline V and J ends were trimmed by 0 bases and 0 bases, with 5 bases remaining between them. There are 14 residues in the CDR3. CDR1 and CDR2 from the germline V gene are SGHVS and FNYEAQ. CDR3 DNA sequence: TGTGCCAGCAGCTTAGCGGGAGTGAACACTGAAGCTTTCTTT. Its translation is CASSLAGVNTEAFF.

V gene TRBV19 combines with J gene TRBJ1-6; 7 nucleotides agree with TRBD1. Trimming cost V 7 bases and J 7 bases; bases outside gene matches: 10. Germline V gives CDR1 LNHDA, CDR2 SQIVND (reference sequence). This CDR3 is built from 15 residues. The CDR3 bases are TGTGCCAGTAATACCTTTGGGACAGTGAATTCACCCCTCCACTTT. As protein: CASNTFGTVNSPLHF.

The chain employs TRBV10-3 and TRBJ2-1, with D possibly matching TRBD1 (7 bases). This CDR3 has 13 residues. Germline lookup yields CDR1 ENHRY and CDR2 SYGVKD. The V end lost 8 bases, the J end lost 6 bases, and 14 bases lay between the germline ends. CDR3 sequence (DNA): TGTGCCATCGACAGGGAGGCGAGCAATGAGCAGTTCTTC. It codes for CAIDREASNEQFF.

The genes are TRBV5-4 and TRBJ1-2; 8 bases are shared with TRBD1. The CDR3 runs 14 residues. V lost 6 bases, J lost 8 bases, and 12 bases stayed unmatched. Germline-derived CDR1 and CDR2 are SGHNT and YYREEE (reference sequence). In DNA form, the CDR3 reads TGTGCCAGCAACCAGGACAGGGCCCGCGAGGGCTACACCTTC. It is translated as CASNQDRAREGYTF.

In its sample, this clone was seen a few times. The V gene is TRBV9, the J gene TRBJ2-7, with 9 positions matching TRBD2. CDR1 and CDR2 (germline): SGDLS, YYNGEE. V trimming: 2 bases; J trimming: 5 bases; junction bases outside the gene matches: 11. The CDR3 length is 16 residues. The CDR3 DNA reads as TGTGCCAGCAGCGTCCTTAGCGGGAGATCTCTAAACGAGCAGTACTTC. As protein: CASSVLSGRSLNEQYF.

The rearrangement joins TRBV11-2 to TRBJ2-2; tentatively, D is TRBD1 (6 bases). This CDR3 comprises 17 residues. CDR1 and CDR2 from the germline V gene are SGHAT and FQNNGV. Trimming stripped 2 bases from V and 0 bases from J, with 13 bases between. The CDR3 is CASSLFGTGTNTGELFF. The CDR3 bases are TGTGCCAGCAGCTTATTTGGCACAGGGACGAACACCGGGGAGCTGTTTTTT.

The chain has TRBV11-2 and TRBJ1-1; tentatively, D is TRBD1 (6 bases). Trimming took off 1 base at V and 1 base at J, with 16 bases between the two ends. CDR3 size: 17 residues. CDR1 SGHAT and CDR2 FQNNGV come from the germline V gene. CDR3 protein: CASSLGLRGATNTEAFF. The DNA of the CDR3 is TGTGCCAGCAGCTTAGGGTTGCGGGGGGCTACGAACACTGAAGCTTTCTTT. Full variable domain (rest looked up from reference TRBV11-2 and TRBJ1-1): EAGVAQSPRYKIIEKRQSVAFWCNPISGHATLYWYQQILGQGPKLLIQFQNNGVVDDSQLPKDRFSAERLKGVDSTLKIQPAKLEDSAVYLCASSLGLRGATNTEAFFGQGTRLTVV.

There are a few counts of this clone. The CDR3 nucleotides are TGTGCCAGCAGCTCCCCAGGGGACCTCAACTATGGCTACACCTTC. Protein sequence: CASSSPGDLNYGYTF. This chain links TRBV5-4 with TRBJ1-2, with D possibly TRBD1 on 6 matching bases. Looked up from germline, CDR1 is SGHNT and CDR2 is YYREEE (reference sequence). This CDR3 region has 15 residues. Trimming removed 3 bases at V and 2 bases at J, with 14 bases between.

This clone was seen a few times. The chain links TRBV14 to TRBJ1-2; D unclear. This CDR3 contains 12 residues. Germline values: CDR1 SGHDN, CDR2 FVKESK. V lost 2 bases to trimming and J lost 7 bases, with 8 bases between them. The CDR3 sequence: CASSQSGGGYTF. DNA of the CDR3: TGTGCCAGCAGCCAATCCGGCGGTGGCTACACCTTC. Variable domain in full (rest from reference TRBV14 and TRBJ1-2): EAGVTQFPSHSVIEKGQTVTLRCDPISGHDNLYWYRRVMGKEIKFLLHFVKESKQDESGMPNNRFLAERTGGTYSTLKVQPAELEDSGVYFCASSQSGGGYTFGSGTRLTVV.

The chain's CDR3 is CASSLGQGELAVLYEQYF. CDR3 sequence (DNA): TGCGCCAGCAGCTTGGGACAGGGTGAACTAGCGGTACTGTACGAGCAGTACTTC. The chain is built from TRBV5-1 and TRBJ2-7, with D possibly being TRBD2 (8 bases). Germline V gives CDR1 SGHRS, CDR2 YFSETQ. The CDR3 length is 18 residues. V lost 0 bases and J lost 4, with 23 bases in between.

The J gene is TRBJ1-1, the V gene TRBV5-4; maybe TRBD1 (5 bases). Germline loops: CDR1 SGHNT, CDR2 YYREEE (reference sequence). The CDR3 length is 15 residues. Trimming took off 0 bases at V and 2 bases at J, with 11 bases between the two ends. CDR3 sequence: CASSLGGESNTEAFF. The CDR3, as DNA: TGTGCCAGCAGCTTGGGGGGGGAGTCAAACACTGAAGCTTTCTTT.

This clone was counted between two and nine times. The chain joins TRBV7-2 to TRBJ1-2; 7 bases agree with TRBD1. Per the germline V gene, CDR1 is SGHTA and CDR2 is FQGNSA. The CDR3 runs to 15 residues. J lost 2 bases, V lost 0 bases, and 3 bases had no gene match. The CDR3 loop reads CASSLAGTANYGYTF. Here the CDR3 DNA reads TGTGCCAGCAGCTTAGCCGGGACAGCCAACTATGGCTACACCTTC.

This clone has more than one count but fewer than ten. The V gene is TRBV28, the J gene TRBJ2-3; 8 bases line up with TRBD1. After removal of 2 bases from V and 3 bases from J, the junction contained 7 bases not matched to a gene. The CDR3 is made up of 16 amino acids. Germline V CDR1 and CDR2: MDHEN, SYDVKM. The CDR3: CASSLNQGAGTDTQYF. CDR3 bases: TGTGCCAGCAGTTTAAATCAGGGGGCAGGGACAGATACGCAGTATTTT.

V gene TRBV7-3 combines with J gene TRBJ2-7; 9 bases are shared with TRBD1. The CDR3 runs 13 residues. Germline loops: CDR1 SGHTA, CDR2 FQGTGA. With V trimmed by 3 bases and J by 5 bases, 2 bases remained unmatched. The CDR3 reads CASSLDRGHEQYF. CDR3 nucleotides: TGTGCCAGCAGCTTGGACAGGGGCCACGAGCAGTACTTC.

The rearrangement joins TRBV6-6 to TRBJ1-1; weak D call: TRBD1 (5 bases). The CDR3 is 13 residues long. The germline V gene encodes CDR1 MNHNY and CDR2 SVGAGI (reference sequence). Between the trimmed V and J ends, which lost 5 bases and 1 base, there was a span of 8 bases. The CDR3 sequence: CASSLQGNTEAFF. CDR3 sequence (DNA): TGTGCCAGCAGTCTCCAGGGGAACACTGAAGCTTTCTTT.

This clone was seen a few times. This chain joins TRBV5-1 and TRBJ1-2, with 9 nucleotides matching TRBD1. The germline CDR1 and CDR2 sequences are SGHRS and YFSETQ. With 4 bases clipped from V and 6 bases from J, the junction kept 10 bases outside the gene matches. The CDR3 sequence is 15 residues long. CDR3 nucleotide sequence: TGCGCCAGCAGCGCAGCTCGGGACAGGGTCCATGGCTACACCTTC. This translates into CASSAARDRVHGYTF. Full variable domain (remainder filled in from reference TRBV5-1 and TRBJ1-2): KAGVTQTPRYLIKTRGQQVTLSCSPISGHRSVSWYQQTPGQGLQFLFEYFSETQRNKGNFPGRFSGRQFSNSRSEMNVSTLELGDSALYLCASSAARDRVHGYTFGSGTRLTVV.

This clone was counted only a few times. The chain uses TRBV18 and TRBJ1-2; 8 positions match TRBD1. Germline assignment: CDR1 KGHSH and CDR2 LQKENI. The CDR3 length is 15 residues. V lost 2 bases, J lost 4 bases, and 6 bases stayed unmatched. CDR3 loop: CASSPAGQGFYGYTF. The CDR3 nucleotides read TGTGCCAGCTCACCAGCCGGACAGGGATTCTATGGCTACACCTTC.

This clone was detected only a few times. The J gene is TRBJ2-5, the V gene TRBV5-1, with 7 bases that match TRBD1. The CDR3 contains 14 residues. The germline V gene has CDR1 SGHRS and CDR2 YFSETQ. V lost 2 bases and J lost 3; bases outside the gene matches: 4. CDR3 DNA sequence: TGCGCCAGCAGCTTCAGACAGGGTGAAGAGACCCAGTACTTC. Its protein is CASSFRQGEETQYF. Drawing the rest from reference TRBV5-1 and TRBJ2-5, the complete variable domain is KAGVTQTPRYLIKTRGQQVTLSCSPISGHRSVSWYQQTPGQGLQFLFEYFSETQRNKGNFPGRFSGRQFSNSRSEMNVSTLELGDSALYLCASSFRQGEETQYFGPGTRLLVL.

This clone turned up a few times. The V and J genes are TRBV5-4 and TRBJ1-2, with 10 bases identical to TRBD1. Trimming removed 2 bases from V and 7 bases from J; junction bases left unmatched: 8. Germline V gene lookup returns CDR1 SGHNT and CDR2 YYREEE (reference sequence). The CDR3 is made up of 15 amino acids. As DNA, the CDR3 is TGTGCCAGCAGCTTAAGCGTAGACAGGGGGCTTGGCTACACCTTC. It codes for CASSLSVDRGLGYTF.

This clone was seen many times. For the CDR3, the DNA is TGCGCCAGCAGCCTCACTAGCGGAGAGACCCAGTACTTC. This translates into CASSLTSGETQYF. The rearrangement joins TRBV4-1 to TRBJ2-5; 8 bases align to TRBD2. With V trimmed by 4 bases and J by 4 bases, 2 bases remained unmatched. This CDR3 spans 13 amino acids. Germline V gene data show CDR1 as MGHRA and CDR2 as YSYEKL.

The genes are TRBV28 and TRBJ2-5; possible D gene TRBD1, 5 bases. This CDR3 region has 15 residues. In germline, CDR1 is MDHEN, CDR2 SYDVKM. The V end lost 2 bases, the J end lost 0 bases, and 10 bases lay between the germline ends. The CDR3 nucleotides read TGTGCCAGCAGTTTAACAGGCCCGTACCAAGAGACCCAGTACTTC. Translated, it gives CASSLTGPYQETQYF.

In its sample, this clone was seen a few times. Other DNA sequences in this specimen translate into the identical CDR3. The chain uses TRBV6-5 and TRBJ1-1; possibly TRBD1 for D (5 bases). This CDR3 is 13 amino acids long. Germline lookup yields CDR1 MNHEY and CDR2 SVGAGI. V was trimmed by 4 bases and J by 2 bases, leaving 8 bases between them. Written as DNA, the CDR3 is TGTGCCAGCAGTTCAACAGGAAACACTGAAGCTTTCTTT. Encoded protein: CASSSTGNTEAFF.